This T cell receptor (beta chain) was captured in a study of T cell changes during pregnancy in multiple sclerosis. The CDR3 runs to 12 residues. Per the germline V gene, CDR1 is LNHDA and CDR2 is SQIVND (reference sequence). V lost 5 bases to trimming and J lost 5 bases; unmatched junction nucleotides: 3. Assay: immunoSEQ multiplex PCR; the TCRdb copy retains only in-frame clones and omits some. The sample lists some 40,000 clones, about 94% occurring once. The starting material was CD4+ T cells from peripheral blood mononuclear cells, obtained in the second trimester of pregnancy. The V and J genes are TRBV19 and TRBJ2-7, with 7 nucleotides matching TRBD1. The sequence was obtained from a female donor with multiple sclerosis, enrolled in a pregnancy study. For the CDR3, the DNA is TGTGCCAGTAGTCACAGGGGAGACGAGCAGTACTTC. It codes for CASSHRGDEQYF.